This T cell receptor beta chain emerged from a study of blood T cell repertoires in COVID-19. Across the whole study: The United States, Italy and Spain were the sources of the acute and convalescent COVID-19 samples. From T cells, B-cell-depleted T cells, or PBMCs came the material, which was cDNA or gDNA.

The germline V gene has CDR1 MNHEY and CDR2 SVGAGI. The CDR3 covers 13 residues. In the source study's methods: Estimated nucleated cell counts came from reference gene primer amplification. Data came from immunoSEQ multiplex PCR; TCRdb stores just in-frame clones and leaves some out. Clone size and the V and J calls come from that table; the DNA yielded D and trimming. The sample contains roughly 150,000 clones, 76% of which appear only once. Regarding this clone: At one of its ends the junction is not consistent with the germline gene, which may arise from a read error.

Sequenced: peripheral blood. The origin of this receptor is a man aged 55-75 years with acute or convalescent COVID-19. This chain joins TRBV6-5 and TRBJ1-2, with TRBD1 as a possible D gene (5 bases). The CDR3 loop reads CASSQQDNYGYTF. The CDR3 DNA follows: TGTGCTAGCAGTCAACAGGACAACTATGGCTACACCTTC.